The 30 T cell receptor beta chains in this list originate from one sample, sequenced in a study of blood T cell repertoires in COVID-19. Produced via immunoSEQ multiplex PCR; TCRdb's table is partial and in-frame only. The repertoire holds about 89,000 clones, with about 95% as singletons. Sequencing was done on a sample of peripheral blood. The receptors stem from a human donor with active COVID-19. The donor label of this sample is uncertain.

This chain connects TRBV29-1 to TRBJ2-7, with TRBD2 matching over 8 bases. The CDR3 totals 15 residues. Germline CDR1 reads SQVTM; CDR2 reads ANQGSEA. J gave up 2 bases and V 0 bases, and 6 bases lay outside the gene matches. The CDR3 DNA reads TGCAGCGTTGAAGATCAGCGGGGGTACCCCTACGAGCAGTACTTC. Residues: CSVEDQRGYPYEQYF.

This chain links TRBV28 with TRBJ2-7; TRBD2 aligns across 13 bases. The germline V gene has CDR1 MDHEN and CDR2 SYDVKM. This CDR3 spans 18 amino acids. Trimming removed 0 bases from V and 2 bases from J; junction bases left unmatched: 7. Written as DNA, the CDR3 is TGTGCCAGCAGTTTATGGGACCGTGGACTAGCGGGAGCCTACGAGCAGTACTTC. Its protein is CASSLWDRGLAGAYEQYF.

This clone was seen a single time. The rearrangement uses TRBV6-5 and TRBJ1-4; no clear D gene. The germline CDR1 and CDR2 sequences are MNHEY and SVGAGI. The CDR3 extends over 15 amino acids. Deletions cut 2 bases from V and 0 bases from J, with 7 bases between. The CDR3 loop reads CASSYRRPTNEKLFF. The CDR3, as DNA: TGTGCCAGCAGTTACAGGAGACCAACTAATGAAAAACTGTTTTTT.

V and J are TRBV4-1 and TRBJ2-2; 8 nucleotides match TRBD2. Trimming cost V 1 base and J 0 bases; bases outside gene matches: 4. From germline, CDR1 is MGHRA and CDR2 YSYEKL. The CDR3 length is 17 residues. CDR3 sequence: CASSQGGAGANTGELFF. Here the CDR3 DNA reads TGCGCCAGCAGCCAAGGCGGAGCGGGAGCGAACACCGGGGAGCTGTTTTTT.

The chain has TRBV28 and TRBJ1-3, with no clear D. Trimming stripped 5 bases from V and 0 bases from J, with 2 bases between. The CDR3 has 12 amino acids. Per germline, CDR1 MDHEN and CDR2 SYDVKM. Here the CDR3 reads CASSHSGNTIYF. DNA of the CDR3: TGTGCCAGCAGTCACTCTGGAAACACCATATATTTT.

The chain links TRBV4-3 to TRBJ1-1; D not resolved. The V gene's germline CDR1 is LGHNA and CDR2 YSLEER. This CDR3 contains 13 residues. The V end lost 1 base, the J end lost 3 bases, and 6 bases lay between the germline ends. The CDR3 is CASSQGSHTEAFF. The CDR3 DNA reads TGCGCCAGCAGCCAAGGTTCTCACACTGAAGCTTTCTTT.

This chain links TRBV7-2 with TRBJ1-2; possibly TRBD1 for D (6 bases). The germline gives CDR1 SGHTA, CDR2 FQGNSA. The CDR3 is made up of 13 amino acids. Deletions cut 5 bases from V and 5 bases from J, with 12 bases between. CDR3 nucleotide sequence: TGTGCCAGCAGCCAAGAGCAGGGGTATGGCTACACCTTC. Translated: CASSQEQGYGYTF.

This clone was seen once. V usage is TRBV7-9 and J usage is TRBJ1-1; 9 nucleotides agree with TRBD1. The germline CDR1 and CDR2 sequences are SEHNR and FQNEAQ (reference sequence). The CDR3 has 15 residues. Losses at the gene ends were 4 bases for V and 3 bases for J; bases not matched to a gene: 6. CDR3 region: CASSSGTGWDTEAFF. The CDR3 nucleotides are TGTGCCAGCAGCTCCGGGACAGGGTGGGACACTGAAGCTTTCTTT.

J is TRBJ2-1 and V is TRBV5-1, with D perhaps matching TRBD1 (6 bases). Deletions cut 8 bases from V and 8 bases from J, with 20 bases between. The CDR3 is made up of 14 amino acids. Germline CDR1 SGHRS, CDR2 YFSETQ. DNA of the CDR3: TGCGCCAGTTCCGGGACAAGGGAGAGGGATGAGCAGTTCTTC. Residues: CASSGTRERDEQFF.

This chain joins TRBV12-5 and TRBJ2-1, with a tentative D call TRBD1 (5 bases). The CDR3 runs to 15 residues. Trimming stripped 7 bases from V and 0 bases from J, with 13 bases between. Looked up from germline, CDR1 is LGHNT and CDR2 is FRNRAP. The DNA of the CDR3 is TGTGCTAGTGCCCCGACAGTTGGCTCCTACAATGAGCAGTTCTTC. Protein sequence: CASAPTVGSYNEQFF.

This clone was observed a few times. The J gene is TRBJ1-5, the V gene TRBV3-1 (or the pseudogene TRBV3-2); unclear D gene. The CDR3 contains 14 residues. Deletions cut 1 base from V and 0 bases from J, with 4 bases between. Germline V gives CDR1 LGHDT, CDR2 YNNKEL (reference sequence). CDR3 loop: CASSQGHSNQPQHF. The CDR3 nucleotides are TGTGCCAGCAGCCAAGGACATAGCAATCAGCCCCAGCATTTT.

The J gene is TRBJ1-2, the V gene TRBV21-1. TRBV21-1 is described as a pseudogene. The CDR3 has 18 amino acids. The CDR3 region is CASSKKGLGGGGNYGYTF. In DNA, the CDR3 is TGTGCCAGCAGCAAAAAGGGGTTAGGCGGCGGGGGTAACTATGGCTACACCTTC.

The chain couples TRBV7-8 to TRBJ2-1, with 10 bases that match TRBD2. The J segment lost 5 bases and the V segment lost 2 bases, leaving 12 bases of the junction unmatched. Germline V CDR1 and CDR2: SGHVS, FQNEAQ. This CDR3 region has 18 residues. CDR3 coding DNA: TGTGCCAGCAGCTTATTATGGTCAGCGGGAGGGCCCCACAATGAGCAGTTCTTC. It codes for CASSLLWSAGGPHNEQFF.

The CDR3 region has the DNA TGTGCCAGCAGCTTAGAACCAGGGGAATGGTCACCCCTCCACTTT. The encoded protein is CASSLEPGEWSPLHF. The chain joins TRBV11-2 to TRBJ1-6, with a weak D call TRBD1 (6 bases). Germline V lookup: CDR1 SGHAT, CDR2 FQNNGV. The CDR3 sequence is 15 residues long. Between the trimmed V and J ends, which lost 0 bases and 10 bases, there was a span of 13 bases.

The rearrangement links TRBV5-1 to TRBJ1-5; D is unclear. This CDR3 has 15 amino acids. Germline CDR1 is SGHRS and CDR2 is YFSETQ. Trimming cost V 1 base and J 6 bases, with 14 bases left between them. The CDR3 protein is CASSLNGQEGQPQHF. CDR3 in DNA: TGCGCCAGCAGCTTGAACGGGCAGGAGGGTCAGCCCCAGCATTTT.

Comment on this clone: Mismatch with germline at one junction end may stem from a read error. The chain couples TRBV2 to TRBJ1-6, with TRBD1 as a possible D gene (5 bases). The CDR3 length is 18 residues. Looked up from germline, CDR1 is SNHLY and CDR2 is FYNNEI. CDR3 amino acids: CASTELRSGAIENSPLHF. The CDR3 DNA is TGTGCCAGCACTGAACTCCGTAGTGGGGCAATCGAGAATTCACCCCTCCACTTT.

The rearrangement joins TRBV5-1 to TRBJ2-7, with D perhaps matching TRBD1 (5 bases). Looked up from germline, CDR1 is SGHRS and CDR2 is YFSETQ. V lost 0 bases to trimming and J lost 9 bases, with 13 bases between them. The CDR3 is made up of 13 amino acids. The CDR3 DNA is TGCGCCAGCAGCTTGGGGTCCTCCCAGGGGCAGTACTTC. Protein sequence: CASSLGSSQGQYF.

This sequence joins TRBV29-1 and TRBJ2-7, with 11 positions matching TRBD1. The CDR3 spans 15 residues. The ends lost 6 bases at V and 5 bases at J; junction bases unmatched: 12. Germline V gene lookup returns CDR1 SQVTM and CDR2 ANQGSEA. The CDR3 loop is CSVAVGQGASNEQYF. The CDR3 coding sequence is TGCAGCGTAGCCGTCGGACAGGGGGCTAGCAACGAGCAGTACTTC.

This chain uses TRBV19 with TRBJ2-4; D gene ambiguous. Germline CDR1 LNHDA, CDR2 SQIVND (reference sequence). V was pared by 6 bases and J by 0 bases, with 9 bases between. The CDR3 consists of 14 residues. CDR3 nucleotides: TGTGCCAGTAGACGAACAGAAGCCAAAAACATTCAGTACTTC. This translates into CASRRTEAKNIQYF.

This chain connects TRBV7-8 to TRBJ2-7, with 14 bases aligning to TRBD2. CDR3 size: 15 residues. Germline V CDR1 and CDR2: SGHVS, FQNEAQ. V gave up 3 bases and J gave up 2 bases; unmatched junction bases: 0. CDR3 residues: CASSLGLAGAYEQYF. In DNA form, the CDR3 reads TGTGCCAGCAGCTTGGGACTAGCGGGGGCCTACGAGCAGTACTTC.

This chain joins TRBV27 and TRBJ1-2; 7 positions match TRBD1. Germline-derived CDR1 and CDR2 are MNHEY and SMNVEV (reference sequence). The CDR3 is 14 amino acids. With 6 bases clipped from V and 5 bases from J, the junction kept 9 bases outside the gene matches. The CDR3 region has the DNA TGTGCCAGCAGCCCGGGACAGTCCTTTTATGGCTACACCTTC. This translates into CASSPGQSFYGYTF.

The gene calls are TRBV3-1 (or the pseudogene TRBV3-2) and TRBJ2-3, with TRBD2 matching 11 bases. Germline lookup yields CDR1 LGHDT and CDR2 YNNKEL (reference sequence). The CDR3 covers 15 residues. V gave up 4 bases and J gave up 4 bases; unmatched junction bases: 4. The CDR3 DNA is TGTGCCAGCAGCCTAGCGGGGGGGCCCGCAGATACGCAGTATTTT. Protein product: CASSLAGGPADTQYF.

The rearrangement uses TRBV20-1 and TRBJ2-3, with 7 nucleotides matching TRBD2. V lost 3 bases and J lost 1; bases outside the gene matches: 7. The CDR3 spans 15 residues. Germline CDR1 DFQATT, CDR2 SNEGSKA (reference sequence). This CDR3 is CSASRASGRTDTQYF. In DNA, the CDR3 is TGCAGTGCTAGTCGGGCTAGCGGACGCACAGATACGCAGTATTTT.

This clone was detected once. V usage is TRBV5-1 and J usage is TRBJ2-7; D unresolved. The CDR3 is made up of 13 amino acids. With 0 bases removed from V and 3 bases from J, the gap between germline ends came to 7 bases. Germline V lookup: CDR1 SGHRS, CDR2 YFSETQ. The CDR3 region has the DNA TGCGCCAGCAGCTTGGCCTATGACTACGAGCAGTACTTC. This gives the protein CASSLAYDYEQYF.

The chain links TRBV6-6 to TRBJ2-1; 8 bases align to TRBD2. CDR3 length: 14 residues. Germline CDR1 reads MNHNY; CDR2 reads SVGAGI (reference sequence). Losses at the gene ends were 6 bases for V and 4 bases for J; bases not matched to a gene: 5. The CDR3 DNA follows: TGTGCCAGCAGACCGACTAGCGTTTACAATGAGCAGTTCTTC. Its translation: CASRPTSVYNEQFF.

CDR3 nucleotide sequence: TGTGCTAGTCGGAGACAGACCGGGGAGCTGTTTTTT. Protein: CASRRQTGELFF. The chain employs TRBV12-5 and TRBJ2-2; D is perhaps TRBD1 (5 bases). The V gene lost 8 bases and the J gene lost 5 bases, with 9 bases spanning the gap. The CDR3 runs to 12 residues. The germline V gene has CDR1 LGHNT and CDR2 FRNRAP.

J is TRBJ2-1 and V is TRBV28; 8 bases line up with TRBD2. V shed 5 bases and J 2 bases; nucleotides not matched to a gene: 11. The CDR3 loop spans 17 amino acids. Germline V gene sequence: CDR1 MDHEN, CDR2 SYDVKM. CDR3 protein: CASSTTSGSYPYNEQFF. Written as DNA, the CDR3 is TGTGCCAGCAGTACTACCAGCGGGAGTTATCCCTACAATGAGCAGTTCTTC.

The chain recombines TRBV24-1 with TRBJ2-1; 7 bases are a match to TRBD1. The germline V gene encodes CDR1 KGHDR and CDR2 SFDVKD. V was pared by 4 bases and J by 0 bases, with 2 bases of the junction left unmatched. This CDR3 region has 15 residues. CDR3 in amino acids: CATSDTGDSYNEQFF. CDR3 DNA: TGTGCCACCAGTGACACAGGGGACTCCTACAATGAGCAGTTCTTC.

The V and J genes are TRBV4-1 and TRBJ2-1; D call uncertain. The ends were cut back, 4 bases at V and 0 bases at J, with 19 bases in the middle. The CDR3 extends over 18 amino acids. Germline loops: CDR1 MGHRA, CDR2 YSYEKL. The CDR3 is CASSPKSLQLDSYNEQFF. CDR3 coding DNA: TGCGCCAGCAGCCCCAAAAGCCTCCAACTCGACTCCTACAATGAGCAGTTCTTC.

The chain combines TRBV5-6 with TRBJ2-1; a weak D match, TRBD1 (9 bases). The CDR3 spans 16 residues. The germline V and J ends were trimmed by 4 bases and 8 bases, with 22 bases remaining between them. Per germline, CDR1 SGHDT and CDR2 YYEEEE. The CDR3 DNA follows: TGTGCCAGCAGCCCCGGGGGGGGTACAGGGGGCTATGAGCAGTTCTTC. Protein: CASSPGGGTGGYEQFF.